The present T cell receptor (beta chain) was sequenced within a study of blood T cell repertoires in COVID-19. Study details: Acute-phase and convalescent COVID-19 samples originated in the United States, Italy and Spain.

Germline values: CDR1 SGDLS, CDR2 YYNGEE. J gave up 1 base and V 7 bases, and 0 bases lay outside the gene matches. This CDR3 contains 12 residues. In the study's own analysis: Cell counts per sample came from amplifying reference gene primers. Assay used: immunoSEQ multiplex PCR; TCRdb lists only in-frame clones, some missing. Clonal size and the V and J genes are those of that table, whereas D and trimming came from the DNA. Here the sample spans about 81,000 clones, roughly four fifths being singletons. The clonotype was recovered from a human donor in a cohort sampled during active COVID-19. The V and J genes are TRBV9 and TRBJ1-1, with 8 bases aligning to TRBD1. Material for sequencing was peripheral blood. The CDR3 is CASGQGNTEAFF. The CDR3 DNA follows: TGTGCCAGCGGACAGGGGAACACTGAAGCTTTCTTT.